This entry lists 16 T cell receptor beta chains sequenced from one sample in a study of PD-L1 blockade in urothelial cancer. The time point denotes: pretreatment peripheral blood. TCRdb keeps only in-frame clones here, not all; method: immunoSEQ multiplex PCR. The sample lists just under 40,000 clones; roughly nine tenths were seen once. The sequenced sample was PBMCs, obtained around atezolizumab (anti-PD-L1) treatment. The receptors stem from a woman aged 55-70 years with urothelial cancer.

The DNA of the CDR3 is TGTGCCAGCAGTTTATCGCGAATAAGACAGGGAGAGACCCAGTACTTC. It encodes CASSLSRIRQGETQYF. The J gene is TRBJ2-5, the V gene TRBV27; 7 nucleotides line up with TRBD1. Germline-derived CDR1 and CDR2 are MNHEY and SMNVEV (reference sequence). The CDR3 has 16 residues. V lost 0 bases and J lost 4; bases outside the gene matches: 8.

The CDR3: CASIRERKDQPQHF. In DNA form, the CDR3 reads TGTGCCAGCATCAGGGAAAGGAAGGATCAGCCCCAGCATTTT. The rearrangement links TRBV2 to TRBJ1-5; weak D call: TRBD1 (5 bases). This CDR3 is 14 amino acids long. Trimming cost V 7 bases and J 5 bases, with 15 bases left between them. The germline CDR1 and CDR2 sequences are SNHLY and FYNNEI.

This clone was picked up one time. The chain links TRBV4-1 to TRBJ2-5; a possible D gene is TRBD1 (6 bases). There are 13 residues in the CDR3. Germline loops: CDR1 MGHRA, CDR2 YSYEKL. V lost 4 bases and J 4 bases, leaving 10 bases between the germline ends. Written as DNA, the CDR3 is TGCGCCAGCAGCCGAGGACAGCGAGAGACCCAGTACTTC. Translated: CASSRGQRETQYF.

This clone was seen once. The genes are TRBV29-1 and TRBJ2-1, with TRBD1 matching over 8 bases. The J segment lost 4 bases and the V segment lost 6 bases, leaving 8 bases of the junction unmatched. This CDR3 contains 14 residues. From germline, CDR1 is SQVTM and CDR2 ANQGSEA. CDR3 coding DNA: TGCAGCGTGAGTGACAGGGGCACTTACAATGAGCAGTTCTTC. Residues: CSVSDRGTYNEQFF.

Only one count was recorded for this clone. This rearrangement joins TRBV4-3 to TRBJ2-2; no firm D call. Trimming removed 3 bases from V and 2 bases from J, with 10 bases in between. Germline V gene lookup returns CDR1 LGHNA and CDR2 YSLEER. The CDR3 has 15 amino acids. CDR3 protein: CASSQRLANTGELFF. The CDR3 coding sequence is TGCGCCAGCAGCCAGCGACTCGCTAACACCGGGGAGCTGTTTTTT.

This clone was seen a handful of times. The J gene is TRBJ1-3, the V gene TRBV5-6; D is unresolved. This CDR3 region has 15 residues. Trimming stripped 0 bases from V and 0 bases from J, with 7 bases between. CDR1 is SGHDT, CDR2 YYEEEE, per germline. This CDR3 reads CASSLGGSSGNTIYF. The CDR3 bases are TGTGCCAGCAGCTTGGGCGGGAGCTCTGGAAACACCATATATTTT.

This chain connects TRBV2 to TRBJ2-5; possibly TRBD1 for D (6 bases). Germline V lookup: CDR1 SNHLY, CDR2 FYNNEI. There are 16 residues in the CDR3. Trimming removed 1 base from V and 0 bases from J, with 12 bases in between. CDR3 in DNA: TGTGCCAGCAGTGAAGGGGCAGGGGACCACCAAGAGACCCAGTACTTC. Translating it yields CASSEGAGDHQETQYF. Supplemented by reference TRBV2 and TRBJ2-5, the full variable domain reads EPEVTQTPSHQVTQMGQEVILRCVPISNHLYFYWYRQILGQKVEFLVSFYNNEISEKSEIFDDQFSVERPDGSNFTLKIRSTKLEDSAMYFCASSEGAGDHQETQYFGPGTRLLVL.

This chain links TRBV5-1 with TRBJ2-7, with 9 positions matching TRBD1. CDR1 and CDR2 from the germline V gene are SGHRS and YFSETQ. This CDR3 spans 14 amino acids. V was pared by 3 bases and J by 5 bases, with 6 bases of the junction left unmatched. The CDR3 DNA is TGCGCCAGCAGCTATACAGGGGGCCCGAACGAGCAGTACTTC. Translated, it gives CASSYTGGPNEQYF.

This chain connects TRBV5-1 to TRBJ2-7, with TRBD1 as a possible D gene (6 bases). V gave up 7 bases and J gave up 1 base, with 12 bases separating them. Per germline, CDR1 SGHRS and CDR2 YFSETQ. CDR3 length: 13 amino acids. DNA for the CDR3: TGCGCCAGCGCCCCAGACAGGTCCTACGAGCAGTACTTC. This gives the protein CASAPDRSYEQYF.

V and J are TRBV28 and TRBJ2-3; 8 nucleotides match TRBD1. Germline assignment: CDR1 MDHEN and CDR2 SYDVKM. The CDR3 length is 18 residues. Trimming cost V 5 bases and J 1 base; bases outside gene matches: 14. The CDR3 loop reads CASSPTLGGGQGTDTQYF. The DNA for the CDR3 is TGTGCCAGCAGTCCCACGTTAGGTGGGGGACAGGGCACAGATACGCAGTATTTT.

The chain has TRBV2 and TRBJ2-7; weak D call: TRBD1 (5 bases). Trimming cost V 3 bases and J 5 bases, with 11 bases left between them. The CDR3 runs 13 residues. Germline lookup yields CDR1 SNHLY and CDR2 FYNNEI. CDR3 amino acids: CASSDPGNHEQYF. The CDR3 DNA sequence: TGTGCCAGCAGTGACCCAGGGAACCACGAGCAGTACTTC.

The J gene is TRBJ2-7, the V gene TRBV6-4; a weak D match, TRBD2 (6 bases). Deletions cut 3 bases from V and 0 bases from J, with 24 bases between. The CDR3 runs to 19 residues. Germline V gene data show CDR1 as MRHNA and CDR2 as SNTAGT. CDR3 amino acids: CASSEGGLGFAQSSYEQYF. The CDR3 DNA sequence: TGTGCCAGCAGTGAGGGGGGTTTAGGTTTCGCGCAGAGCTCCTACGAGCAGTACTTC.

The count of this clone is one. J is TRBJ2-1 and V is TRBV11-3; 8 bases are a match to TRBD2. This CDR3 has 16 amino acids. The trim removed 5 bases at V and 0 bases at J, leaving 6 bases unmatched. In germline, CDR1 is SGHNT, CDR2 YENEEA. The CDR3 coding sequence is TGTGCCAGCAGCACGGGGGGGCAACGCTCCTACAATGAGCAGTTCTTC. The encoded protein is CASSTGGQRSYNEQFF.

The gene calls are TRBV19 and TRBJ2-7; 9 nucleotides line up with TRBD1. V gave up 3 bases and J gave up 3 bases; unmatched junction bases: 6. Germline V gene sequence: CDR1 LNHDA, CDR2 SQIVND (reference sequence). The CDR3 loop spans 15 amino acids. The CDR3 DNA follows: TGTGCCAGTAGTATCCAGACAGGGGGACTCTACGAGCAGTACTTC. It is translated as CASSIQTGGLYEQYF.

The chain carries TRBV5-1 and TRBJ2-1, with no clear D. CDR3 length: 13 residues. Deletions cut 2 bases from V and 5 bases from J, with 8 bases between. Germline lookup yields CDR1 SGHRS and CDR2 YFSETQ. The CDR3 loop reads CASSFQANNEQFF. For the CDR3, the DNA is TGCGCCAGCAGCTTCCAGGCCAACAATGAGCAGTTCTTC.

This sequence joins TRBV9 and TRBJ2-5; D perhaps matches TRBD1 (6 bases). CDR3 length: 16 amino acids. The V end lost 0 bases, the J end lost 5 bases, and 17 bases lay between the germline ends. Germline values: CDR1 SGDLS, CDR2 YYNGEE. Here the CDR3 reads CASSVGAGDITETQYF. The CDR3 DNA sequence: TGTGCCAGCAGCGTAGGGGCAGGGGATATAACGGAGACCCAGTACTTC.